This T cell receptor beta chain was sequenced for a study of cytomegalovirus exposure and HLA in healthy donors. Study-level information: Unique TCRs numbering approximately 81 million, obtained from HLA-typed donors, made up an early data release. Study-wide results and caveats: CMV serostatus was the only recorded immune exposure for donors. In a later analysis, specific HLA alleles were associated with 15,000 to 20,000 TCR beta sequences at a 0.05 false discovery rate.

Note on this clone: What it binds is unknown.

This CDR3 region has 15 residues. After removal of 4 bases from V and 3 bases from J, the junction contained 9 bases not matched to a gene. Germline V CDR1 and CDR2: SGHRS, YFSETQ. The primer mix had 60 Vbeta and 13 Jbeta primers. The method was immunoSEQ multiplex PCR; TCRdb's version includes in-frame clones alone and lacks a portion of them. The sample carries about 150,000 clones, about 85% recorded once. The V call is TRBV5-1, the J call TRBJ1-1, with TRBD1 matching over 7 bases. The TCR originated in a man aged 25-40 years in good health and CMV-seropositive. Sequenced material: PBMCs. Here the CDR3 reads CASSQQGSKHTEAFF. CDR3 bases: TGCGCCAGCAGCCAACAGGGGTCTAAGCACACTGAAGCTTTCTTT.